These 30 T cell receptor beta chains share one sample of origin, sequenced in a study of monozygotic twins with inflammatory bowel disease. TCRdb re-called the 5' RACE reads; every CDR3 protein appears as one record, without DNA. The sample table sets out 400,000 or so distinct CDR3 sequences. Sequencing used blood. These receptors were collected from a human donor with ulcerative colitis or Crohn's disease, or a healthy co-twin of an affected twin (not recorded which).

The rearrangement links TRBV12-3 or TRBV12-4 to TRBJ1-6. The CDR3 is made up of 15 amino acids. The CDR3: CASSSTDDYNSPLHF.

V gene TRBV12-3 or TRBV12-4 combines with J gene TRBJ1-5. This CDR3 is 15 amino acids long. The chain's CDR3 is CASSQGLYSNQPQHF.

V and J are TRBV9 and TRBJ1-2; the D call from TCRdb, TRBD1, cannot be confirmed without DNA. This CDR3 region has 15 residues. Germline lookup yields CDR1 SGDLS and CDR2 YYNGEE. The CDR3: CASSPYSQQPHGYTF.

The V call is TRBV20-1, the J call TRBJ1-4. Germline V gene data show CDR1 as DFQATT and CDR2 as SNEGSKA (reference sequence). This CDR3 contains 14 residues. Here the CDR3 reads CSARDPALGEKLFF.

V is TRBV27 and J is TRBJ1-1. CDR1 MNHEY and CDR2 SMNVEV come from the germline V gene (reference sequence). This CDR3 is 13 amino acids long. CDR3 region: CASSFYPGKQAFF.

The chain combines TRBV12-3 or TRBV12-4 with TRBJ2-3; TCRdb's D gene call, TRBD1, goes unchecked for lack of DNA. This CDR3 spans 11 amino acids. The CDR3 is CASSPGGTQYF.

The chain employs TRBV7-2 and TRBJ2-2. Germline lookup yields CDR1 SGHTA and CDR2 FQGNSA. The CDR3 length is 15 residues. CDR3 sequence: CASSLGRASTGELFF.

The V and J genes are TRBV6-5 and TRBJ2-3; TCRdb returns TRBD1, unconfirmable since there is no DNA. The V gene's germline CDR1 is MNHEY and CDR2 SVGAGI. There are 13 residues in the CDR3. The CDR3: CASSPTQGPTQYF.

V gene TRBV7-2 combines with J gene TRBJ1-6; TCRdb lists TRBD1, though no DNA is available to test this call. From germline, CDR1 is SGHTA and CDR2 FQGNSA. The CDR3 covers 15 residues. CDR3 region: CASSLGRQGNSPLHF.

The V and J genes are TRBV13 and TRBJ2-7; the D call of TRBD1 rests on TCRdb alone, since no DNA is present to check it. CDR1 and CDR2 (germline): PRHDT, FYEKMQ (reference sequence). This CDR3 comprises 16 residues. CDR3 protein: CASSPADRGRIHEQYF.

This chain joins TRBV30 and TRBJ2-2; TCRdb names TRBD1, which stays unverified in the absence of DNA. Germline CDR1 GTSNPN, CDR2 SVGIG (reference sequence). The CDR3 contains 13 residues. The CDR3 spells CAWSVQGAGELFF.

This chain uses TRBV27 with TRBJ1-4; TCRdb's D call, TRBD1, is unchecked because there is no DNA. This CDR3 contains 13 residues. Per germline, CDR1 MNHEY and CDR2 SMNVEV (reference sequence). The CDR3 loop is CASGAMGNEKLFF.

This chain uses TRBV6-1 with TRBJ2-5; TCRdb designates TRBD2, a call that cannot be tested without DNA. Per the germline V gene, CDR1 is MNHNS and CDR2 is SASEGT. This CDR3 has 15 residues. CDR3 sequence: CASSLGLAGSETQYF.

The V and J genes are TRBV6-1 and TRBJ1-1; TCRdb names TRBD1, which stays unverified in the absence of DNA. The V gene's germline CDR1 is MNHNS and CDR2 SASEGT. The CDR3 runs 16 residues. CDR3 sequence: CASSGSRGTGNTEAFF.

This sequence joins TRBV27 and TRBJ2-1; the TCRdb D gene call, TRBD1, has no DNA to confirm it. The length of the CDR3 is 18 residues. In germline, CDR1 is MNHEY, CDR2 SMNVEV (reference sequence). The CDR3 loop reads CASSLAQGAPSSYNEQFF.

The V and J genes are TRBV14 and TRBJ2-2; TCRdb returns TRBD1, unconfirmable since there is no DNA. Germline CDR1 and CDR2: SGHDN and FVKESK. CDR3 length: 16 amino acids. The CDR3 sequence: CASSQVVTGGIGELFF. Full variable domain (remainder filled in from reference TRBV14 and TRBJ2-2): EAGVTQFPSHSVIEKGQTVTLRCDPISGHDNLYWYRRVMGKEIKFLLHFVKESKQDESGMPNNRFLAERTGGTYSTLKVQPAELEDSGVYFCASSQVVTGGIGELFFGEGSRLTVL.

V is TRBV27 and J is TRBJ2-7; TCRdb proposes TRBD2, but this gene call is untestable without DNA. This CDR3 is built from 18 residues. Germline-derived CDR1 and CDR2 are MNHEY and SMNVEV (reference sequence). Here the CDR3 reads CASSLSGSGRKSSYEQYF.

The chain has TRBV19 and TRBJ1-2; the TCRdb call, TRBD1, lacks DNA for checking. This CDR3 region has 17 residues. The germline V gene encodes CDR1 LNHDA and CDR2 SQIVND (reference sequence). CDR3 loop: CASSRPGQALFNYGYTF.

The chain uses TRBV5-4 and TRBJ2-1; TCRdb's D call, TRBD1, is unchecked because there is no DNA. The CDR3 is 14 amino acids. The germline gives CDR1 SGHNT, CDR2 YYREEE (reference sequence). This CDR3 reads CASSLLPGGYEQFF.

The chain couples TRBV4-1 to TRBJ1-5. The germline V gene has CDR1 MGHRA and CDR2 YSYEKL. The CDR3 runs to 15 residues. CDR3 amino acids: CASSQDPGEGQPQHF.

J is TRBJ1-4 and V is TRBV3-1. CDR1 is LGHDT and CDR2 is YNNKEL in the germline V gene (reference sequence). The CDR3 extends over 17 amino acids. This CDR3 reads CASSGGGRPATNEKLFF.

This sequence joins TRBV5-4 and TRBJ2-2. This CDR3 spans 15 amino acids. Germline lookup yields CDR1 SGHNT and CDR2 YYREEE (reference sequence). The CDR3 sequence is CASSSSGPNTGELFF.

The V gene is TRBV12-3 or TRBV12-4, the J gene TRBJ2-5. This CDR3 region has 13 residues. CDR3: CASSRTDLETQYF.

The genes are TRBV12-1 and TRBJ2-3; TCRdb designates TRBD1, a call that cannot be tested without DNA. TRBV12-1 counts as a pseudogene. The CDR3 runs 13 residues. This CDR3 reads CATSGTGNNTQYF.

This CDR3 is CASSPGGWNEQFF. V and J are TRBV7-3 and TRBJ2-1; TCRdb designates TRBD1, a call that cannot be tested without DNA. This CDR3 contains 13 residues. Germline V gene data show CDR1 as SGHTA and CDR2 as FQGTGA.

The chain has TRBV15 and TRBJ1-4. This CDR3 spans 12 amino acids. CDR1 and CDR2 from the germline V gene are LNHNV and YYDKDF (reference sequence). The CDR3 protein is CATSRANEKLFF.

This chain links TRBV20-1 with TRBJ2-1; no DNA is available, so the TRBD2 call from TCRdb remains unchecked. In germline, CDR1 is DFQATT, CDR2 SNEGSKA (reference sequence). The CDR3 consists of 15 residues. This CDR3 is CSARGGLESYNEQFF.

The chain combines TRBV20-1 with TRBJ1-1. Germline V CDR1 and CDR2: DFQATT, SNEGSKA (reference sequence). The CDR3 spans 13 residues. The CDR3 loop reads CSARLQQRGEAFF.

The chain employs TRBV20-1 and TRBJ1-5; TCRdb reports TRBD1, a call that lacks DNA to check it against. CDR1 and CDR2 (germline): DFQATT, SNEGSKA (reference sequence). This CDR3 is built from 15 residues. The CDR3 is CSASRDRVANQPQHF.

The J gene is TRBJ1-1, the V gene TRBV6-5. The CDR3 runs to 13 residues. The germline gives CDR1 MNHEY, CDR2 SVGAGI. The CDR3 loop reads CASSYGSYTEAFF.